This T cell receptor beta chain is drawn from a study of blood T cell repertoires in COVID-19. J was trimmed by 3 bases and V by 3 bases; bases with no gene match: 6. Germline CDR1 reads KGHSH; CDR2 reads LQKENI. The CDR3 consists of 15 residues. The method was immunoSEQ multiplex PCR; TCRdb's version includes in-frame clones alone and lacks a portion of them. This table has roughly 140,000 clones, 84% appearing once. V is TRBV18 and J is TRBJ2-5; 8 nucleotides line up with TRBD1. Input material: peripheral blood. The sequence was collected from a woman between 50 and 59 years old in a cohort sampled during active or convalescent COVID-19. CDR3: CASSPMRQGKETQYF. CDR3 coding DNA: TGTGCCAGCTCACCGATGCGACAGGGGAAAGAGACCCAGTACTTC.